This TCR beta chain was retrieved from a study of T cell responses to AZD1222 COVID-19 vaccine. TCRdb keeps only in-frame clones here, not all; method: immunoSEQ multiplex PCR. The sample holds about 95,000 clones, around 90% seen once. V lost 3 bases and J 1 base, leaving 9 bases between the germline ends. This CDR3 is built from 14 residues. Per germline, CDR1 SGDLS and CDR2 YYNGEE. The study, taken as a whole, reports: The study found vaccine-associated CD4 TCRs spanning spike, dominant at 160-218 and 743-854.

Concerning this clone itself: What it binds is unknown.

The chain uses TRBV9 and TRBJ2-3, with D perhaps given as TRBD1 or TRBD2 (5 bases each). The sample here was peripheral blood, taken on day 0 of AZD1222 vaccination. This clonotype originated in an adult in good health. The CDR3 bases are TGTGCCAGCAGCGGAGGGGACCGCACAGATACGCAGTATTTT. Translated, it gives CASSGGDRTDTQYF.